Presented here are 21 T cell receptor beta chains from one specimen sequenced in a study of regulatory T cells in long-lasting Graves disease. Described time point: newly diagnosed GD, antithyroid drugs for less than 3 months. Isolated PBMC RNA provided the starting material for the TCR library. Arm-PCR of CDR3 regions and iRepertoire HTBI primers were used to build TCR beta libraries. TCRdb reprocessed the multiplex PCR reads with MiXCR, giving one entry per CDR3 protein. This sample has about 620,000 distinct CDR3 sequences, with approximately 15% found just once. These data also formed part of another study, on T cells in Graves' hyperthyroidism and ophthalmopathy.

The sample was peripheral blood mononuclear cells (PBMCs), taken at new diagnosis, from a patient treated with antithyroid drugs. These receptors came from a woman aged 30 to 39 with Graves disease.

This clonotype has at least ten counts. The chain recombines TRBV12-3 or TRBV12-4 with TRBJ2-6, with no clear D. Trimming cost V 6 bases and J 0 bases, with 9 bases left between them. The CDR3 has 15 amino acids. The CDR3 here is CASRQGGSGANVLTF. In DNA, the CDR3 is TGTGCCAGCAGGCAAGGCGGCTCTGGGGCCAACGTCCTGACTTTC.

In its sample, this clonotype was seen many times. This chain links TRBV28 with TRBJ2-5; perhaps TRBD1 as D (6 bases). Germline CDR1 MDHEN, CDR2 SYDVKM. The CDR3 covers 14 residues. Deletions cut 10 bases from V and 4 bases from J, with 19 bases between. This CDR3 is CATKSTTGRETQYF. The CDR3 DNA reads TGTGCCACCAAAAGTACCACAGGGAGAGAGACCCAGTACTTC.

The chain employs TRBV13 and TRBJ2-7; D remains unclear. The V end lost 1 base, the J end lost 6 bases, and 13 bases lay between the germline ends. The CDR3 consists of 14 residues. The V gene's germline CDR1 is PRHDT and CDR2 FYEKMQ (reference sequence). The chain's CDR3 is CASSLASQFSEQYF. The DNA for the CDR3 is TGTGCCAGCAGCTTAGCGTCTCAGTTCTCCGAGCAGTACTTC.

CDR3: CASSLGSQPNTGELFF. CDR3 bases: TGTGCCAGCAGCTTGGGGTCTCAACCTAACACCGGGGAGCTGTTTTTT. The V call is TRBV11-2, the J call TRBJ2-2; D is ambiguous. Germline-derived CDR1 and CDR2 are SGHAT and FQNNGV. Trimming left V 3 bases short and J 2 bases short, with 13 bases between. CDR3 length equals 16 residues.

Note on this clonotype: The junction differs from germline at one of its ends, possibly a read error. The genes are TRBV2 and TRBJ1-5; TRBD1 might be the D (6 bases). Germline V CDR1 and CDR2: SNHLY, FYNNEI. This CDR3 spans 17 amino acids. The CDR3 here is CASSEDRSASIDQPQHF. CDR3 nucleotide sequence: TGTGCCAGCAGCGAAGACAGGTCTGCCTCGATCGATCAGCCCCAGCATTTT.

The rearrangement uses TRBV24-1 and TRBJ1-5; TRBD1 might be the D (6 bases). With the DNA end fitting TRBJ2-3 better, the J assignment may be wrong. The CDR3 is 16 amino acids. Germline-derived CDR1 and CDR2 are KGHDR and SFDVKD. The CDR3: CATSEAGRGDNQPQYF. The CDR3 DNA follows: TGTGCCACCAGTGAGGCCGGACGTGGGGACAATCAGCCCCAGTATTTT.

A few counts support this clonotype. The J gene is TRBJ1-2, the V gene TRBV2; unclear D gene. Germline loops: CDR1 SNHLY, CDR2 FYNNEI. V shed 0 bases and J shed 4 bases, with 12 bases lying between them. This CDR3 is built from 15 residues. This CDR3 is CASSEALFGFYGYTF. The CDR3 nucleotides read TGTGCCAGCAGTGAAGCGCTTTTCGGGTTCTATGGCTACACCTTC.

The gene calls are TRBV6-1 and TRBJ2-3; no clear D gene. There are 15 residues in the CDR3. Looked up from germline, CDR1 is MNHNS and CDR2 is SASEGT. V lost 6 bases and J 0 bases, leaving 13 bases between the germline ends. The CDR3 reads CASSRDGSSTDTQYF. The DNA for the CDR3 is TGTGCCAGCAGCCGCGACGGATCTAGCACAGATACGCAGTATTTT.

This clonotype was observed many times. This sequence joins TRBV28 and TRBJ2-7; 8 bases fit TRBD2. V shed 5 bases, J shed 4 bases, and the junction held 4 bases outside the gene matches. CDR3 length equals 13 residues. Per germline, CDR1 MDHEN and CDR2 SYDVKM. CDR3 DNA sequence: TGTGCCAGCAGTAGGGGCGGGGGGTACGAGCAGTACTTC. Protein sequence: CASSRGGGYEQYF.

This clonotype was seen a few times. The V gene is TRBV20-1, the J gene TRBJ2-7; 10 bases agree with TRBD1. Trimming took 7 bases from V and 9 from J; bases not matched to a gene: 9. CDR1 DFQATT and CDR2 SNEGSKA come from the germline V gene (reference sequence). This CDR3 comprises 12 residues. In nucleotides, the CDR3 is TGCAGTGTTGCCGGACAGGGGGAAAGGCAGTACTTC. It encodes CSVAGQGERQYF.

Worth noting for this clonotype: This may come from a read error, since a much larger clone is one base off. This chain joins TRBV7-2 and TRBJ2-1, with no clear D. Trimming pared 2 bases from V and 6 bases from J, leaving 20 bases between. This CDR3 is 17 amino acids long. Germline values: CDR1 SGHTA, CDR2 FQGNSA. The CDR3 DNA reads as TGTGCCAGCAGCTTAATATTGGCCGCCGGCTCGTGCAATGAGCAGTTCTTC. This encodes CASSLILAAGSCNEQFF.

This clonotype has ten or more counts. The J gene is TRBJ1-5, the V gene TRBV12-3 or TRBV12-4, with D possibly TRBD1 on 6 matching bases. V lost 6 bases to trimming and J lost 5 bases, with 14 bases between them. There are 14 residues in the CDR3. CDR3 coding DNA: TGTGCCAGCAGCCGACAGGATGGGGATCAGCCCCAGCATTTT. Its translation is CASSRQDGDQPQHF.

This clonotype was observed a handful of times. The chain recombines TRBV5-1 with TRBJ1-4; D gene uncertain. Germline V gene lookup returns CDR1 SGHRS and CDR2 YFSETQ. Trimming left V 4 bases short and J 0 bases short, with 13 bases between. This CDR3 is built from 16 residues. This CDR3 is CASSVTEPSTNEKLFF. The CDR3 DNA follows: TGCGCCAGCAGCGTAACAGAACCTTCAACTAATGAAAAACTGTTTTTT.

The V call is TRBV18, the J call TRBJ2-3; no reliable D call. Germline V gene sequence: CDR1 KGHSH, CDR2 LQKENI. The CDR3 spans 11 residues. Trimming removed 5 bases from V and 3 bases from J, with 3 bases in between. The DNA for the CDR3 is TGTGCCAGCTCAATGACAGATACGCAGTATTTT. Translation gives CASSMTDTQYF.

This clonotype has a single count. The V gene is TRBV5-1, the J gene TRBJ1-4; 7 bases map to TRBD1. Germline trimming cut 4 bases from V and 4 bases from J; bases unmatched to any gene: 7. The CDR3 is made up of 15 amino acids. CDR1 and CDR2 from the germline V gene are SGHRS and YFSETQ. This chain's CDR3 is CASSAWTGLNEKLFF. The CDR3 bases are TGCGCCAGCAGCGCCTGGACAGGCCTTAATGAAAAACTGTTTTTT.

This clonotype was found many times. The chain couples TRBV7-9 to TRBJ1-1, with TRBD1 identical over 7 bases. V dropped 2 bases and J dropped 1; count of bases not matched to a gene: 7. Germline V gene data show CDR1 as SEHNR and CDR2 as FQNEAQ (reference sequence). CDR3 length: 16 residues. CDR3 nucleotides: TGTGCCAGCAGCTTATGGACAGGTAATCCGAACACTGAAGCTTTCTTT. Translation gives CASSLWTGNPNTEAFF.

This clonotype was picked up many times. V is TRBV19 and J is TRBJ2-3; D remains ambiguous. Germline assignment: CDR1 LNHDA and CDR2 SQIVND (reference sequence). V lost 7 bases and J lost 2, with 13 bases in between. The CDR3 length is 14 residues. The CDR3 reads CASKEGPITDTQYF. CDR3 coding DNA: TGTGCCAGTAAGGAAGGACCGATCACAGATACGCAGTATTTT.

This clonotype has a count of ten or more. CDR3 amino acids: CASVSAGLNTQYF. CDR3 coding DNA: TGTGCCAGCGTCTCGGCGGGACTAAATACGCAGTATTTT. The chain employs TRBV28 and TRBJ2-3, with TRBD2 identical over 7 bases. CDR3 length: 13 residues. V was pared by 8 bases and J by 7 bases, with 9 bases of the junction left unmatched. The germline V gene encodes CDR1 MDHEN and CDR2 SYDVKM.

This clonotype was picked up many times. The chain has TRBV28 and TRBJ2-1, with 7 bases aligning to TRBD2. CDR3 length: 18 amino acids. The V segment lost 3 bases and the J segment 5 bases; nucleotides outside the gene matches: 16. Germline V CDR1 and CDR2: MDHEN, SYDVKM. CDR3 coding DNA: TGTGCCAGCAGTTTGTGGGTGGTGGGGCTAGCGGAAAACAATGAGCAGTTCTTC. It is translated as CASSLWVVGLAENNEQFF.

To note about this clonotype: The junction and the germline gene differ at one end; a read error may be behind it. The J gene is TRBJ1-2, the V gene TRBV27; D perhaps matches TRBD1 (6 bases). The CDR3 spans 13 residues. Germline-derived CDR1 and CDR2 are MNHEY and SMNVEV (reference sequence). The CDR3 spells CATSRGAGYGYTF. CDR3 coding DNA: TGTGCCACCAGTCGGGGGGCAGGGTATGGCTACACCTTC.

This clonotype was counted ten times or more. The chain carries TRBV6-5 and TRBJ2-1, with 9 bases identical to TRBD2. The CDR3 runs to 18 residues. J gave up 0 bases and V 4 bases, and 10 bases lay outside the gene matches. The germline V gene has CDR1 MNHEY and CDR2 SVGAGI. CDR3 coding DNA: TGTGCCAGCAGTTGGACCCTGGTAGCGGGAGACTCCTACAATGAGCAGTTCTTC. This sequence encodes CASSWTLVAGDSYNEQFF.